This T cell receptor (beta chain) originates from a study of blood T cell repertoires in COVID-19. Sequenced by immunoSEQ multiplex PCR; TCRdb stores in-frame clones only, minus some. The profile shows about 40,000 clones, 85% to 90% of them singletons. CDR3 length equals 16 residues. The V and J ends lost 4 bases and 6 bases respectively, with 21 bases between them. The germline V gene has CDR1 SNHLY and CDR2 FYNNEI. The receptor comes from a man between 45 and 60 years old in a cohort sampled during active COVID-19. This chain uses TRBV2 with TRBJ1-2; the D gene is possibly TRBD1 (5 bases). The sample taken for sequencing was peripheral blood. CDR3 residues: CASSARGGGMIDGYTF. The CDR3 nucleotides read TGTGCCAGCAGTGCGCGTGGGGGGGGAATGATCGATGGCTACACCTTC.